This T cell receptor beta chain was sequenced in a study of monozygotic twins with inflammatory bowel disease. Germline assignment: CDR1 SGHAT and CDR2 FQNNGV. The CDR3 loop spans 15 amino acids. For each CDR3 protein, TCRdb gives one entry from its re-call of the 5' RACE reads, without DNA. The listing contains under 150,000 distinct CDR3 sequences. This sequence originates from a human donor with ulcerative colitis or Crohn's disease, or a healthy co-twin of an affected twin (not recorded which). The J gene is TRBJ2-3, the V gene TRBV11-2; TCRdb outputs TRBD1, but without DNA this stays unchecked. Material: blood. The CDR3 sequence is CASSLGDRRGDTQYF.